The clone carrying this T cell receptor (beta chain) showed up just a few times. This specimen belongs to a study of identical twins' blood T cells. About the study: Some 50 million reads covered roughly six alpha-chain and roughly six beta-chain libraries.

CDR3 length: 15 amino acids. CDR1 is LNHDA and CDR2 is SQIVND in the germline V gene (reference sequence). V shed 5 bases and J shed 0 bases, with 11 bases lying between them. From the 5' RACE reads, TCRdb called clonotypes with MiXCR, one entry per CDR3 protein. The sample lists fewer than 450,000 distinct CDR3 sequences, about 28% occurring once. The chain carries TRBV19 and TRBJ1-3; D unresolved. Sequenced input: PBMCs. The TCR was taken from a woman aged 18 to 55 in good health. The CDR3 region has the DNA TGTGCCAGTAGTCTCGGAACCAGCTCTGGAAACACCATATATTTT. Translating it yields CASSLGTSSGNTIYF.